This T cell receptor beta chain was identified in a study of blood T cell repertoires in COVID-19. Study-wide background: Both acute and convalescent COVID-19 samples were obtained from the United States, Italy and Spain. In each case, the material was cDNA or gDNA derived from T cells, B-cell-depleted T cells, or PBMCs.

Germline V gives CDR1 LGHNT, CDR2 FRNRAP. The CDR3 contains 14 residues. V gave up 4 bases and J gave up 5 bases, with 9 bases separating them. Per the study methods: Reference gene primer amplification gave estimated nucleated cell counts. Clones were read by immunoSEQ multiplex PCR, and TCRdb kept only the in-frame ones, dropping some. The V and J calls and the clone size are those of that table, but D and trimming were determined from the DNA. The table includes fewer than 120,000 clones, roughly 82% detected once. The rearrangement joins TRBV12-5 to TRBJ1-6; weak D call: TRBD1 (5 bases). The sample was peripheral blood. The clonotype comes from a woman in her sixties with acute or convalescent COVID-19. The CDR3 DNA reads TGTGCTAGTGGTTCTGACAGTAATAATTCACCCCTCCACTTT. Translation gives CASGSDSNNSPLHF.